These T cell receptor beta chains were read from a single sample in a study of OX40 agonist ivuxolimab in advanced cancers. Method: immunoSEQ multiplex PCR; TCRdb's copy keeps in-frame clones and lacks some. There are about 84,000 clones in the sample; 90% to 95% occur only once, and 9.5% to 11% lies in the top ten. The sample in question was CD4+ or CD8+ T cells sorted from blood, obtained in a trial of the OX40 agonist ivuxolimab. These receptors all come from an adult with an advanced solid tumor such as melanoma, head and neck, liver or kidney cancer. Each CDR3 is given with its conserved first and last residue. Fields, in order: D gene, V gene, CDR3 length, J gene, clone size, CDR3 protein, CDR3 DNA. A D gene is named only where the DNA matches it firmly. Clone size is shown for a subset of rows, as once, few, many or a class of expanded clone.

>TRBD2|TRBV7-8|17|TRBJ2-7|-
CASSSDGGRAFLYEQYF
TGTGCCAGCAGCTCCGACGGCGGGAGGGCCTTCCTCTACGAGCAGTACTTC
>-|TRBV30|12|TRBJ1-2|-
CAVQGRNYGYTF
TGTGCAGTACAGGGCCGGAACTATGGCTACACCTTC
>TRBD1|TRBV5-4|17|TRBJ1-5|-
CASSLGGTGVGNQPQHF
TGTGCCAGCAGCTTGGGCGGGACAGGGGTGGGCAATCAGCCCCAGCATTTT
>-|TRBV29-1|13|TRBJ1-1|-
CSVRDPMNTEAFF
TGCAGCGTTAGAGACCCAATGAACACTGAAGCTTTCTTT
>-|TRBV11-2|18|TRBJ2-5|-
CASSLVYGGRPPQETQYF
TGTGCCAGCAGCTTAGTGTACGGGGGGCGACCCCCCCAAGAGACCCAGTACTTC
>TRBD2|TRBV11-3|15|TRBJ2-5|-
CASSSPGAGGETQYF
TGTGCCAGCAGCTCCCCGGGAGCGGGGGGGGAGACCCAGTACTTC
>-|TRBV7-3|13|TRBJ2-3|once
CASSLLGADTQYF
TGTGCCAGCAGCTTACTGGGAGCAGATACGCAGTATTTT
>-|TRBV7-2|17|TRBJ2-1|-
CASSLARGDTSYNEQFF
TGTGCCAGCAGCTTAGCGCGTGGGGACACCAGCTACAATGAGCAGTTCTTC
>-|TRBV5-4|11|TRBJ1-4|-
CASSLGEKLFF
TGTGCCAGCAGCTTGGGTGAAAAACTGTTTTTT
>-|TRBV4-3|15|TRBJ1-1|-
CASSQDALMNTEAFF
TGCGCCAGCAGCCAAGATGCCCTGATGAACACTGAAGCTTTCTTT
>-|TRBV5-1|16|TRBJ2-1|-
CASSSVASHSYNEQFF
TGCGCCAGCAGCTCAGTAGCGAGCCACTCCTACAATGAGCAGTTCTTC
>TRBD1|TRBV27|18|TRBJ2-5|-
CASSPHLRTGGVGETQYF
TGTGCCAGCAGTCCACATCTTAGGACAGGGGGCGTGGGAGAGACCCAGTACTTC
>TRBD2|TRBV4-3|15|TRBJ2-4|-
CASSQDRSSGNIQYF
TGCGCCAGCAGCCAAGACCGTAGTAGCGGGAACATTCAGTACTTC
>-|TRBV7-9|16|TRBJ1-2|-
CASSSGVLGGNYGYTF
TGTGCCAGCAGTAGTGGAGTTTTGGGGGGGAACTATGGCTACACCTTC
>-|TRBV7-9|12|TRBJ1-1|-
CASRYRGTEAFF
TGTGCCAGCAGATATAGGGGGACTGAAGCTTTCTTT
>-|TRBV28|14|TRBJ1-1|few
CASSLKLRNTEAFF
TGTGCCAGCAGTCTAAAGCTAAGGAACACTGAAGCTTTCTTT
>TRBD1|TRBV7-2|14|TRBJ2-7|-
CASSLGTGFGEQYF
TGTGCCAGCAGCTTGGGGACAGGGTTCGGCGAGCAGTACTTC
>-|TRBV5-6|14|TRBJ2-7|-
CASSTWTALYEQYF
TGTGCCAGCAGCACCTGGACAGCCCTCTACGAGCAGTACTTC
>TRBD1|TRBV28|14|TRBJ2-7|-
CASSLLGQGYEQYF
TGTGCCAGCAGTTTACTGGGACAGGGATACGAGCAGTACTTC
>-|TRBV5-6|14|TRBJ1-4|-
CASEEVGERGKLFF
TGTGCCTCGGAAGAGGTGGGCGAAAGAGGAAAACTGTTTTTT